The present T cell receptor beta chain was sequenced within a study of blood T cell repertoires in COVID-19. As for the study in general: The samples span acute and convalescent COVID-19 from the United States, Italy and Spain. PBMCs, B-cell-depleted T cells, or T cells provided the cDNA or gDNA that made up the material.

Original data processing: Nucleated cell counts were estimated from reference gene primer amplification. The assay was immunoSEQ multiplex PCR, and TCRdb's table has in-frame clones only and misses some. V, J and clone size reflect that table, while D and trimming were determined from the DNA. The sample has approximately 260,000 clones; under 90% are singletons. Germline CDR1 is SGHTA and CDR2 is FQGTGA. This CDR3 has 13 amino acids. J gave up 8 bases and V 5 bases, and 5 bases lay outside the gene matches. Sequencing used peripheral blood. V usage is TRBV7-3 and J usage is TRBJ2-1; 8 bases match TRBD2. This clonotype was obtained from a man aged 50-59 years with acute or convalescent COVID-19. Here the CDR3 reads CASSLRGGDEQFF. In DNA, the CDR3 is TGTGCCAGCAGCCTTCGGGGGGGCGATGAGCAGTTCTTC.